A single sample is the source of the 30 T cell receptor beta chains below, sequenced in a study of molecular identifiers for immune sequencing clone quantification. MiXCR, run by TCRdb on the PCR reads, gives a single entry per CDR3 protein. The sample consists of about 500,000 distinct CDR3 sequences, about 25% of them appearing once. Sequencing was done on a sample of naive CD8+ T cells from blood, with Jurkat cell RNA spiked in. Subset of the sample: FACS-sorted CD8+CD4-CCR7+CD45RA+ naive T cells. These receptors were obtained from a human donor in good health. Some libraries in this study had Jurkat cell RNA spiked in.

V gene TRBV19 combines with J gene TRBJ2-2, with D maybe TRBD2 (6 bases). The germline V gene encodes CDR1 LNHDA and CDR2 SQIVND (reference sequence). This CDR3 spans 15 amino acids. Between the trimmed V and J ends, which lost 8 bases and 9 bases, there was a span of 22 bases. Here the CDR3 reads CASRWEAGYARELFF. CDR3 DNA sequence: TGTGCCAGTCGATGGGAGGCAGGGTACGCCCGGGAGCTGTTTTTT.

In this sample, this clonotype turned up many times. The chain couples TRBV4-1 to TRBJ2-7; 13 bases are a match to TRBD2. The J segment lost 2 bases and the V segment lost 2 bases, leaving 0 bases of the junction unmatched. Per the germline V gene, CDR1 is MGHRA and CDR2 is YSYEKL. The CDR3 covers 15 residues. The CDR3 DNA sequence: TGCGCCAGCAGCCAAACTAGCGGGGGGGCCTACGAGCAGTACTTC. It translates to CASSQTSGGAYEQYF.

About this clonotype itself: One junction end disagrees with the germline gene, perhaps due to a read error. The CDR3 here is CASSGPGRTYNERFF. The CDR3 bases are TGTGCCAGCAGTGGGCCGGGACGAACCTACAATGAGCGGTTCTTC. This chain uses TRBV6-2 or TRBV6-3 with TRBJ2-1, with D possibly being TRBD1 or TRBD2 (5 bases each). Germline V gene sequence: CDR1 MNHEY, CDR2 SVGEGT. The CDR3 has 15 amino acids.

V and J are TRBV19 and TRBJ2-2, with D perhaps given as TRBD1 or TRBD2 (5 bases each). The CDR3 totals 15 residues. V was cut by 5 bases and J by 6 bases, with 16 bases left in between. CDR1 is LNHDA and CDR2 is SQIVND in the germline V gene (reference sequence). The CDR3 here is CASSQVSRGPGELFF. The CDR3 region has the DNA TGTGCCAGTAGTCAGGTCAGTCGGGGCCCCGGGGAGCTGTTTTTT.

This clonotype appeared many times. The chain couples TRBV7-8 to TRBJ2-5; D may be TRBD1 (6 bases). Germline-derived CDR1 and CDR2 are SGHVS and FQNEAQ. This CDR3 is 15 amino acids long. Between the trimmed V and J ends, which lost 2 bases and 6 bases, there was a span of 16 bases. The CDR3 DNA reads as TGTGCCAGCAGCTTACAGGGGCCCCCCGGAAAGACCCAGTACTTC. Translation gives CASSLQGPPGKTQYF.

V usage is TRBV20-1 and J usage is TRBJ2-7; maybe TRBD1 (7 bases). Germline loops: CDR1 DFQATT, CDR2 SNEGSKA (reference sequence). V was cut by 5 bases and J by 6 bases, with 23 bases left in between. The CDR3 has 15 amino acids. DNA for the CDR3: TGCAGTGCTTTCTGGACAGGAGGGGCGATCGGCGAGCAGTACTTC. It specifies CSAFWTGGAIGEQYF.

Only a few counts were recorded for this clonotype. The chain couples TRBV7-9 to TRBJ1-6, with no clear D. Germline V CDR1 and CDR2: SEHNR, FQNEAQ (reference sequence). The CDR3 is 14 amino acids. V lost 4 bases and J 9 bases, leaving 13 bases between the germline ends. CDR3 nucleotide sequence: TGTGCCAGCAGCTATGCGGTCGAAGGTTCACCCCTCCACTTT. It codes for CASSYAVEGSPLHF.

This clonotype was detected a few times. The chain has TRBV9 and TRBJ2-1, with TRBD1 matching 11 bases. Germline assignment: CDR1 SGDLS and CDR2 YYNGEE. V lost 4 bases to trimming and J lost 4 bases; unmatched junction nucleotides: 7. The CDR3 length is 16 residues. DNA of the CDR3: TGTGCCAGCAGCCCCCTTGGGACAGGGGGTTACAATGAGCAGTTCTTC. Amino acids: CASSPLGTGGYNEQFF.

To note about this clonotype: This may arise from a read error, as a much more abundant clone is one base away. The chain carries TRBV20-1 and TRBJ1-5; D is ambiguous. The germline V gene encodes CDR1 DFQATT and CDR2 SNEGSKA (reference sequence). The CDR3 runs to 12 residues. The CDR3 sequence: CSAVGFNQPQQF. CDR3 DNA: TGCAGTGCGGTGGGGTTCAATCAGCCCCAGCAATTT.

This clonotype was observed many times. The CDR3, as DNA: TGTGCCAGCAGCCTGGGGGACAGGGAGGCTTTCTTT. As protein: CASSLGDREAFF. The rearrangement links TRBV5-4 to TRBJ1-1, with 9 bases fitting TRBD1. The CDR3 consists of 12 residues. In germline, CDR1 is SGHNT, CDR2 YYREEE (reference sequence). V trimming: 4 bases; J trimming: 11 bases; junction bases outside the gene matches: 6.

This chain joins TRBV5-1 and TRBJ2-1, with D possibly TRBD1 on 6 matching bases. Germline CDR1 is SGHRS and CDR2 is YFSETQ. Trimming removed 6 bases from V and 11 bases from J, with 21 bases in between. The CDR3 runs 14 residues. In nucleotides, the CDR3 is TGCGCCAGCAACCCTACGAAGGAAACAGGGAAGCAGTTCTTC. Amino acid sequence: CASNPTKETGKQFF.

Notes on this clonotype: A much larger clone sits a single nucleotide away, making a read error possible. This CDR3 is CASSLGTTSGDTDTQYF. The DNA for the CDR3 is TGTGCCAGCAGCCTAGGGACTACCAGTGGGGATACAGATACGCAGTATTTT. This chain connects TRBV7-8 to TRBJ2-3; 7 bases are a match to TRBD2. CDR1 is SGHVS, CDR2 FQNEAQ, per germline. This CDR3 region has 17 residues. V was clipped by 5 bases and J by 3 bases; unmatched bases: 14.

About this clonotype itself: One base away lies a much larger clone, so this may be a sequencing read error. This chain connects TRBV12-3 or TRBV12-4 to TRBJ2-5; 9 nucleotides align to TRBD2. The CDR3 loop spans 17 amino acids. Trimming removed 6 bases from V and 2 bases from J; junction bases left unmatched: 13. CDR3 loop: CASRRTGGGAWQETQYF. CDR3 DNA: TGTGCCAGCAGGAGGACTGGCGGGGGGGCCTGGCAAGAGACCCAGTACTTC.

This clonotype was observed many times. The J gene is TRBJ2-7, the V gene TRBV2, with D possibly TRBD1 on 7 matching bases. Trimming took off 3 bases at V and 3 bases at J, with 27 bases between the two ends. This CDR3 region has 19 residues. Germline V gene lookup returns CDR1 SNHLY and CDR2 FYNNEI. CDR3 nucleotide sequence: TGTGCCAGCAGTGATAGCCAGGGGGTCCGGGGAGGTACGGACTACGAGCAGTACTTC. Protein product: CASSDSQGVRGGTDYEQYF.

A word on this clonotype: The conserved phenylalanine or tryptophan normally closing the CDR3 is absent here, so this likely arose from a read error. The chain employs TRBV4-1 and TRBJ2-5; D assignment may be TRBD1 or TRBD2 (5 bases each). The CDR3 covers 19 residues. The germline V gene encodes CDR1 MGHRA and CDR2 YSYEKL. The V gene lost 2 bases and the J gene lost 3 bases, with 25 bases spanning the gap. In DNA form, the CDR3 reads TGCGCCAGCAGCCAACTGATCGGGACCCCCACTCCAGGTGAAGAGACCCAGTACATC. Translated, it gives CASSQLIGTPTPGEETQYI.

The CDR3 coding sequence is TGTGCCAGCAGTTTTTCTAGCGGGGTCTACGAGCAGTACTTC. Encoded protein: CASSFSSGVYEQYF. This sequence joins TRBV27 and TRBJ2-7, with 9 bases fitting TRBD2. CDR3 length: 14 residues. The germline V gene has CDR1 MNHEY and CDR2 SMNVEV (reference sequence). The trim removed 3 bases at V and 3 bases at J, leaving 3 bases unmatched.

This clonotype occurred a few times. The chain combines TRBV19 with TRBJ2-2; D is unclear. The germline CDR1 and CDR2 sequences are LNHDA and SQIVND (reference sequence). V gave up 6 bases and J gave up 4 bases, with 18 bases separating them. This CDR3 region has 16 residues. The CDR3 is CASRAIIWGSTGELFF. CDR3 nucleotides: TGTGCCAGTAGAGCCATAATCTGGGGATCCACCGGGGAGCTGTTTTTT.

As for this clonotype: At one end, the junction sequence differs from germline, possibly due to a read error. The genes are TRBV7-2 and TRBJ2-7, with unresolved D. CDR1 and CDR2 (germline): SGHTA, FQGNSA. The CDR3 loop spans 13 amino acids. In DNA, the CDR3 is TGTGCCGGCAGCTTAGATTTAATGGTCGAGCAGTACTTC. This translates into CAGSLDLMVEQYF.

Notes on this clonotype: A much larger clonotype is one base distant, so this may be a read error. The V and J genes are TRBV23-1 and TRBJ1-5; D ambiguous. TRBV23-1 is classed as an ORF, of uncertain function. The CDR3 consists of 16 residues. In nucleotides, the CDR3 is TGCGCCCGCTACTCTACGAACAGTGGATGCAATCAGCCCCAGCGTTTT. Translation gives CARYSTNSGCNQPQRF.

The chain carries TRBV4-1 and TRBJ2-1; a weak D match, TRBD2 (7 bases). The end of the DNA fits TRBJ2-7 better, so the J call may be wrong. The CDR3 consists of 16 residues. Looked up from germline, CDR1 is MGHRA and CDR2 is YSYEKL. The CDR3 DNA reads as TGCGCCAGCAGCCAAGTTGCGCGGGGGCCTTACAATGAGCAGTACTTC. It translates to CASSQVARGPYNEQYF.

Notes on this clonotype: A clone one base away is much larger, so this may be a read error. The chain links TRBV4-1 to TRBJ1-1; possible D gene TRBD1, 5 bases. There are 15 residues in the CDR3. The germline gives CDR1 MGHRA, CDR2 YSYEKL. In DNA, the CDR3 is TGCGCCAGCGGCCAGAGAGGGACGCTGAACACTGAAGCTTTCTTT. This sequence encodes CASGQRGTLNTEAFF.

This clonotype was observed a few times. The chain links TRBV29-1 to TRBJ1-2; D ambiguous. CDR1 is SQVTM and CDR2 is ANQGSEA in the germline V gene. V was pared by 3 bases and J by 4 bases, with 9 bases between. The CDR3 has 12 residues. The CDR3 sequence is CSVEAGFYGYTF. For the CDR3, the DNA is TGCAGCGTTGAGGCAGGTTTCTATGGCTACACCTTC. Filled out from reference TRBV29-1 and TRBJ1-2, the complete variable domain reads SAVISQKPSRDICQRGTSLTIQCQVDSQVTMMFWYRQQPGQSLTLIATANQGSEATYESGFVIDKFPISRPNLTFSTLTVSNMSPEDSSIYLCSVEAGFYGYTFGSGTRLTVV.

The V and J genes are TRBV6-2 or TRBV6-3 and TRBJ1-1; possibly TRBD1 for D (5 bases). V lost 4 bases and J lost 4, with 13 bases in between. The germline V gene encodes CDR1 MNHEY and CDR2 SVGEGT. The CDR3 totals 14 residues. The CDR3 DNA sequence: TGTGCCAGCAGTTTTTCGGGGGGGGGCACTGAAGCTTTCTTT. This encodes CASSFSGGGTEAFF.

Many counts were recorded for this clonotype. The chain couples TRBV29-1 to TRBJ2-5; D may be TRBD1 or TRBD2 (5 bases each). Germline CDR1 and CDR2: SQVTM and ANQGSEA. The CDR3 spans 13 residues. Trimming took 3 bases from V and 4 from J, leaving 12 bases between them. CDR3 nucleotide sequence: TGCAGCGTTGATCAGCCGGGGACAGAGACCCAGTACTTC. Its protein product is CSVDQPGTETQYF.

This clonotype was picked up many times. The chain combines TRBV12-3 or TRBV12-4 with TRBJ2-4, with 7 bases lining up with TRBD1. CDR3 length: 19 residues. The V segment lost 4 bases and the J segment 0 bases; nucleotides outside the gene matches: 15. The CDR3 sequence: CASSSGTADPTLAKNIQYF. The CDR3 DNA follows: TGTGCCAGCAGTTCGGGGACAGCCGACCCCACGTTAGCCAAAAACATTCAGTACTTC.

This clonotype was seen repeatedly, ten times or more. The chain has TRBV9 and TRBJ2-3, with D possibly being TRBD1 (6 bases). The CDR3 extends over 16 amino acids. V was shortened by 0 bases and J by 6 bases, with 17 bases between the two germline ends. Germline CDR1 is SGDLS and CDR2 is YYNGEE. CDR3 residues: CASSVDDRTGSDTQYF. The DNA of the CDR3 is TGTGCCAGCAGCGTAGACGACCGAACAGGGTCCGATACGCAGTATTTT. The entire variable domain, with the rest obtained from reference TRBV9 and TRBJ2-3, is as follows: DSGVTQTPKHLITATGQRVTLRCSPRSGDLSVYWYQQSLDQGLQFLIQYYNGEERAKGNILERFSAQQFPDLHSELNLSSLELGDSALYFCASSVDDRTGSDTQYFGPGTRLTVL.

The V and J genes are TRBV5-6 and TRBJ1-1; D uncertain. CDR3 length: 16 amino acids. V lost 0 bases and J 6 bases, leaving 18 bases between the germline ends. Germline V gene data show CDR1 as SGHDT and CDR2 as YYEEEE. CDR3 in DNA: TGTGCCAGCAGCTTGGTTGCGGTGTGGGGAAAACCTGAAGCTTTCTTT. Its translation: CASSLVAVWGKPEAFF.

This clonotype has a handful of counts. The V and J genes are TRBV20-1 and TRBJ2-7, with D perhaps TRBD2 (5 bases). Germline CDR1 reads DFQATT; CDR2 reads SNEGSKA (reference sequence). V was pared by 5 bases and J by 2 bases, with 13 bases between. The CDR3 contains 13 residues. In nucleotides, the CDR3 is TGCAGTGCTGTGGACTCCGCGACCTACGAGCAGTACTTC. Protein: CSAVDSATYEQYF.

CDR3 protein: CASSPLRLDEQYF. CDR3 in DNA: TGTGCCAGCAGTCCCCTCCGACTAGACGAGCAGTACTTC. The chain combines TRBV28 with TRBJ2-7; maybe TRBD2 (6 bases). The CDR3 runs to 13 residues. V was trimmed by 5 bases and J by 5 bases, leaving 13 bases between them. Germline V gene sequence: CDR1 MDHEN, CDR2 SYDVKM.

The genes are TRBV7-6 and TRBJ2-2; TRBD2 aligns across 14 bases. The V and J ends lost 4 bases and 1 base, in that order; junction bases with no gene match: 5. The CDR3 has 18 amino acids. CDR1 is SGHVS and CDR2 is FNYEAQ in the germline V gene. The CDR3 spells CASSSFGTSGGNTGELFF. The CDR3 nucleotides read TGTGCCAGCAGCTCTTTTGGGACTAGCGGGGGGAACACCGGGGAGCTGTTTTTT.